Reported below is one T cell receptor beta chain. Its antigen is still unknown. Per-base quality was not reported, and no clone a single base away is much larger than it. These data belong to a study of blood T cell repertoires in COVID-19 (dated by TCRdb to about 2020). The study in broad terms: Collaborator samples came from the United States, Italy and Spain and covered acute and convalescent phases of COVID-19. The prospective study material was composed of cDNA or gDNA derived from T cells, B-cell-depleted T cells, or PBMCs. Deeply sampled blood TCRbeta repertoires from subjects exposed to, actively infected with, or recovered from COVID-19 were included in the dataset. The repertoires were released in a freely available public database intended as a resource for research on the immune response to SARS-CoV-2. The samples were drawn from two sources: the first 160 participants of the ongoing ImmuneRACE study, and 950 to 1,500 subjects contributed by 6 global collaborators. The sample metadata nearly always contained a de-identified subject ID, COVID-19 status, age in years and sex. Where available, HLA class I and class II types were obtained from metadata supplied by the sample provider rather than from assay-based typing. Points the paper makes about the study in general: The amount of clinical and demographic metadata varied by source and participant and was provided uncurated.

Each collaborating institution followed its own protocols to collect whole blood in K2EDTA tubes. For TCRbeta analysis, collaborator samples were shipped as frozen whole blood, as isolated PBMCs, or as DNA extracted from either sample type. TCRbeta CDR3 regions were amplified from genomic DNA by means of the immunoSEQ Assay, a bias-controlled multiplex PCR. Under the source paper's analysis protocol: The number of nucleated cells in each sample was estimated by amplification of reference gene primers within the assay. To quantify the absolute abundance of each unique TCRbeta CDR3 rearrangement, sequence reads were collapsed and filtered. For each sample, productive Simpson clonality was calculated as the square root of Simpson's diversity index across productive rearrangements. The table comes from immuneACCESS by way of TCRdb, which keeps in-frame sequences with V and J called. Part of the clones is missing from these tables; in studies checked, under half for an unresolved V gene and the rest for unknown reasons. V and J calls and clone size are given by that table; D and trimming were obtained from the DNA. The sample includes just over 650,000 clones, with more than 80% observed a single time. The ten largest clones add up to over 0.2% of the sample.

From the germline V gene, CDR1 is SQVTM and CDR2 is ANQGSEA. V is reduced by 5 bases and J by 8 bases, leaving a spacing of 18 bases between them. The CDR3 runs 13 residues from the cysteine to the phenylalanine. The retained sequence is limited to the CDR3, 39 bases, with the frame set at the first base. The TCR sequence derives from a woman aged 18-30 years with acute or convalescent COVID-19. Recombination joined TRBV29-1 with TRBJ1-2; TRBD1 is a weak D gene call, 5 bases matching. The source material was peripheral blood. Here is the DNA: TGCAGCGTTCGTGGGGGGGGAGCGAAAGGCTACACCTTC. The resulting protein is CSVRGGGAKGYTF.